The 15 T cell receptor beta chains listed next were all sequenced from one sample in a study of T cell responses to AZD1222 COVID-19 vaccine. Method: immunoSEQ multiplex PCR; TCRdb's copy keeps in-frame clones and lacks some. The table shows over 200,000 clones, with 94% occurring only once. The sample consisted of peripheral blood, taken 28 days after the second dose of the MenACWY control vaccine. Receptors were obtained from an adult who received the MenACWY meningococcal vaccine as a control.

The J gene is TRBJ2-3, the V gene TRBV2; D might be TRBD2 (6 bases). Trimming removed 5 bases at V and 6 bases at J, with 12 bases between. CDR3 length: 13 residues. From germline, CDR1 is SNHLY and CDR2 FYNNEI. CDR3 region: CASSLTGADTQYF. CDR3 DNA sequence: TGTGCCAGCAGTCTGACGGGAGCTGATACGCAGTATTTT.

The chain has TRBV6-6 and TRBJ1-2; no clear D. The CDR3 runs to 14 residues. Trimming pared 7 bases from V and 8 bases from J, leaving 20 bases between. CDR1 and CDR2 from the germline V gene are MNHNY and SVGAGI (reference sequence). For the CDR3, the DNA is TGTGCCAGCATAGGGCTCGGACTGAGAGGGGGCTACACCTTC. This sequence encodes CASIGLGLRGGYTF.

The chain carries TRBV24-1 and TRBJ2-1; TRBD1 matches 7 bases. V lost 4 bases, J lost 8 bases, and 7 bases stayed unmatched. CDR1 KGHDR and CDR2 SFDVKD come from the germline V gene. This CDR3 has 14 amino acids. CDR3: CATSDPGTVDEQFF. The DNA of the CDR3 is TGTGCCACCAGTGACCCCGGGACAGTAGATGAGCAGTTCTTC.

The chain recombines TRBV28 with TRBJ2-7; TRBD2 agrees at 7 bases. CDR3 length: 14 residues. Germline V gives CDR1 MDHEN, CDR2 SYDVKM. After removal of 5 bases from V and 4 bases from J, the junction contained 8 bases not matched to a gene. Here the CDR3 DNA reads TGTGCCAGCAGTCGGACTGGGAGGGGTTACGAGCAGTACTTC. As protein: CASSRTGRGYEQYF. The full variable domain, rest sourced from reference TRBV28 and TRBJ2-7, is DVKVTQSSRYLVKRTGEKVFLECVQDMDHENMFWYRQDPGLGLRLIYFSYDVKMKEKGDIPEGYSVSREKKERFSLILESASTNQTSMYLCASSRTGRGYEQYFGPGTRLTVT.

The chain uses TRBV10-3 and TRBJ1-2; 10 bases fit TRBD1. CDR1 and CDR2 from the germline V gene are ENHRY and SYGVKD. V trimming: 0 bases; J trimming: 2 bases; junction bases outside the gene matches: 9. The CDR3 totals 18 residues. The CDR3 DNA is TGTGCCATCAGTGAGTCGACCGGGACAGGGGTCTCCAACTATGGCTACACCTTC. Its protein is CAISESTGTGVSNYGYTF.

V is TRBV4-2 and J is TRBJ2-5; 8 bases align to TRBD2. CDR3 length: 15 residues. Germline-derived CDR1 and CDR2 are LGHNA and YNFKEQ. J gave up 2 bases and V 2 bases, and 4 bases lay outside the gene matches. This chain's CDR3 is CASSQTSGLQETQYF. As DNA, the CDR3 is TGTGCCAGCAGCCAAACTAGCGGACTACAAGAGACCCAGTACTTC.

The chain is built from TRBV7-2 and TRBJ1-2; D is unclear. Germline CDR1 and CDR2: SGHTA and FQGNSA. Between the trimmed V and J ends, which lost 5 bases and 5 bases, there was a span of 12 bases. This CDR3 contains 13 residues. CDR3 sequence (DNA): TGTGCCAGCAGCCCCGGTAGGGAATATGGCTACACCTTC. Translating gives CASSPGREYGYTF. Variable domain in full (rest from reference TRBV7-2 and TRBJ1-2): GAGVSQSPSNKVTEKGKDVELRCDPISGHTALYWYRQSLGQGLEFLIYFQGNSAPDKSGLPSDRFSAERTGGSVSTLTIQRTQQEDSAVYLCASSPGREYGYTFGSGTRLTVV.

The chain combines TRBV7-9 with TRBJ2-7; 9 bases are shared with TRBD1. The CDR3 is 17 amino acids. J was trimmed by 2 bases and V by 4 bases; bases with no gene match: 12. Germline lookup yields CDR1 SEHNR and CDR2 FQNEAQ (reference sequence). The CDR3 coding sequence is TGTGCCAGCAGCTCCCCCCGAAGGACAGGGGAGACCTACGAGCAGTACTTC. Encoded protein: CASSSPRRTGETYEQYF. Using reference TRBV7-9 and TRBJ2-7 for the parts outside the CDR3, the full variable domain is DTGVSQNPRHKITKRGQNVTFRCDPISEHNRLYWYRQTLGQGPEFLTYFQNEAQLEKSRLLSDRFSAERPKGSFSTLEIQRTEQGDSAMYLCASSSPRRTGETYEQYFGPGTRLTVT.

The chain links TRBV7-2 to TRBJ1-5, with 8 bases aligning to TRBD1. The J segment lost 0 bases and the V segment lost 2 bases, leaving 9 bases of the junction unmatched. In germline, CDR1 is SGHTA, CDR2 FQGNSA. The CDR3 is made up of 18 amino acids. This CDR3 is CASSLNRGGSYSNQPQHF. The CDR3 DNA is TGTGCCAGCAGCTTAAACAGGGGGGGTTCTTATAGCAATCAGCCCCAGCATTTT.

The chain carries TRBV5-5 and TRBJ1-4; D remains unclear. Trimming cost V 5 bases and J 12 bases, with 26 bases left between them. CDR3 length: 16 residues. Germline assignment: CDR1 SGHKS and CDR2 YYEKEE (reference sequence). DNA for the CDR3: TGTGCCAGCAGAGATCGGACTCCCCAAAACGGAAGAGAACTGTTTTTT. It yields the protein CASRDRTPQNGRELFF. Full variable domain (outside the CDR3, taken from reference TRBV5-5 and TRBJ1-4): DAGVTQSPTHLIKTRGQQVTLRCSPISGHKSVSWYQQVLGQGPQFIFQYYEKEERGRGNFPDRFSARQFPNYSSELNVNALLLGDSALYLCASRDRTPQNGRELFFGSGTQLSVL.

V is TRBV3-1 (or the pseudogene TRBV3-2) and J is TRBJ2-1; 8 bases are shared with TRBD1. Germline V gene sequence: CDR1 LGHDT, CDR2 YNNKEL (reference sequence). The trim removed 1 base at V and 4 bases at J, leaving 3 bases unmatched. The CDR3 is made up of 15 amino acids. This CDR3 is CASSQGTGRYNEQFF. The CDR3 DNA sequence: TGTGCCAGCAGCCAAGGGACAGGGAGATACAATGAGCAGTTCTTC.

The chain uses TRBV30 and TRBJ1-1; tentative D call: TRBD1 (5 bases). Germline CDR1 and CDR2: GTSNPN and SVGIG (reference sequence). Trimming left V 5 bases short and J 10 bases short, with 14 bases between. The length of the CDR3 is 11 residues. CDR3 region: CAWGTGTGAFF. CDR3 in DNA: TGTGCCTGGGGAACTGGGACCGGAGCTTTCTTT.

This sequence joins TRBV5-1 and TRBJ1-1; D is perhaps TRBD1 (6 bases). The V end was cut by 2 bases, the J end by 0 bases, with 14 bases between. There are 16 residues in the CDR3. The V gene's germline CDR1 is SGHRS and CDR2 YFSETQ. CDR3 nucleotide sequence: TGCGCCAGCAGCTTACAGGGTTGGGGCATGAACACTGAAGCTTTCTTT. This encodes CASSLQGWGMNTEAFF.

The chain recombines TRBV7-9 with TRBJ2-7; no clear D gene. Germline V gene lookup returns CDR1 SEHNR and CDR2 FQNEAQ (reference sequence). Between the trimmed V and J ends, which lost 2 bases and 6 bases, there was a span of 5 bases. The CDR3 contains 11 residues. The CDR3 sequence: CASSLTREQYF. The CDR3 DNA follows: TGTGCCAGCAGCTTAACGCGCGAGCAGTACTTC.

This clone was counted only a few times. This chain links TRBV5-1 with TRBJ2-2; maybe TRBD1 (6 bases). This CDR3 spans 17 amino acids. V lost 0 bases, J lost 0 bases, and 12 bases lay in between. Per the germline V gene, CDR1 is SGHRS and CDR2 is YFSETQ. The CDR3 region is CASSLGEQGSNTGELFF. DNA of the CDR3: TGCGCCAGCAGCTTGGGCGAACAGGGTTCGAACACCGGGGAGCTGTTTTTT.